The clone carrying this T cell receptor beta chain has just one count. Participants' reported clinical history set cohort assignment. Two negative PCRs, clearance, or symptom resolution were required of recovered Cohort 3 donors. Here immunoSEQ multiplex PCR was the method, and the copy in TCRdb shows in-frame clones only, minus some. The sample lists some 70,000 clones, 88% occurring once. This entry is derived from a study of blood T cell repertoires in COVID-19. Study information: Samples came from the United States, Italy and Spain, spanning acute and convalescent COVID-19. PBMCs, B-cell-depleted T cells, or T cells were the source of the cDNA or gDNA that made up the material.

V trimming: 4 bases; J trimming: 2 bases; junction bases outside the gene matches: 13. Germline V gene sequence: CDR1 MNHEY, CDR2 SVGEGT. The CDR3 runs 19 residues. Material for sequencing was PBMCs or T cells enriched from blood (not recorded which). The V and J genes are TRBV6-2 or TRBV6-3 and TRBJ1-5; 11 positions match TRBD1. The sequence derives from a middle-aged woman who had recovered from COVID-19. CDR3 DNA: TGTGCCAGCAGTTCCACCCCTGGACAGGGGGCTTGGGGCAATCAGCCCCAGCATTTT. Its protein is CASSSTPGQGAWGNQPQHF.